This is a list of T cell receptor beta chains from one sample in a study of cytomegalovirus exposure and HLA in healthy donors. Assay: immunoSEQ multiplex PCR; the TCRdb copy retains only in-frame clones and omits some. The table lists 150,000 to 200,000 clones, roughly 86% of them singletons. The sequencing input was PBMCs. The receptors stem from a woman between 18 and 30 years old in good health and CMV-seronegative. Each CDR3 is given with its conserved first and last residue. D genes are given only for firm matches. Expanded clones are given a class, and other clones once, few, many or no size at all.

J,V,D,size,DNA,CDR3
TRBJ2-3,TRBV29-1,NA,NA,TGCAGCGCCCAACAGGTCCCAGGGGATACGCAGTATTTT,CSAQQVPGDTQYF
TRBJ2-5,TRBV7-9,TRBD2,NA,TGTGCCAGCAGCTTGGGAGCCGGGGGGGGGCAAGAGACCCAGTACTTC,CASSLGAGGGQETQYF
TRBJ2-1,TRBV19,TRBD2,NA,TGTGCCAGTAGGAGTCGGGAGGCCATTTACGGTGAGCAGTTCTTC,CASRSREAIYGEQFF
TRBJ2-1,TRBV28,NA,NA,TGTGCCAGCAGTCCAGCAGGGTACAATGAGCAGTTCTTC,CASSPAGYNEQFF
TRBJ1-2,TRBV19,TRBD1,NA,TGTGCCAGTAGGACAGGGTTAAACTATGGCTACACCTTC,CASRTGLNYGYTF
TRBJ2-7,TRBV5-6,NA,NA,TGTGCCAGCAGCTATGGGGCCACACCGACCTACGAGCAGTACTTC,CASSYGATPTYEQYF
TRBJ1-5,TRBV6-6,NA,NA,TGTGCCAGCAGCCGCCTGATCGGTAGCAATCAGCCCCAGCATTTT,CASSRLIGSNQPQHF
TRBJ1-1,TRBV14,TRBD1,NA,TGTGCCAGCAGCCAAGACAGGGGGCGACCTGAAGCTTTCTTT,CASSQDRGRPEAFF
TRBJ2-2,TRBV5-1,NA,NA,TGCGCCAGCAGCCGCGGGACCATGAACACCGGGGAGCTGTTTTTT,CASSRGTMNTGELFF
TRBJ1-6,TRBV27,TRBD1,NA,TGTGCCAGCAGTCCCTGGACAGGGGGCGTCTATAATTCACCCCTCCACTTT,CASSPWTGGVYNSPLHF
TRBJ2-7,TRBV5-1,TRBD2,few,TGCGCCAGTCGTAGGGGACGAGGTAGCGGGAGTGGTTCCTACGAGCAGTACTTC,CASRRGRGSGSGSYEQYF
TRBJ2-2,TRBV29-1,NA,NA,TGCAGCGGGGGGGAGACCGGGGAGCTGTTTTTT,CSGGETGELFF
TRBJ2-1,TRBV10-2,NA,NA,TGCGCCAGCAGTGGAGGGTTAAGGGCCCGCTCCTACAATGAGCAGTTCTTC,CASSGGLRARSYNEQFF
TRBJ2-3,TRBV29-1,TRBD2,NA,TGCAGCGCCAGCGGGAGGGTCACAGATACGCAATATTTT,CSASGRVTDTQYF
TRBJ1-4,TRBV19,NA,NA,TGTGCCAGTAGTAACCCGAGGTGGCTGTTTTTT,CASSNPRWLFF
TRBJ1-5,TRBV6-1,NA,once,TGTGCCAGCAGTGAAGTGGGACACAATCAGCCCCAGCATTTT,CASSEVGHNQPQHF
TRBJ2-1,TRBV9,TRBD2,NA,TGTGCCAGCAGCGTAGGGTACGGGACTAGCAGTGGGGCTCGCAATGAGCAGTTCTTC,CASSVGYGTSSGARNEQFF
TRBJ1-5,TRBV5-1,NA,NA,TGCGCCAGCAGCGAGTTAGGGGAAACTCAGCCCCAGCATTTT,CASSELGETQPQHF
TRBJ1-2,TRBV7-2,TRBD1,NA,TGTGCCAGCAGGACGCCGGGACAGCCTTATGGCTACACCTTC,CASRTPGQPYGYTF
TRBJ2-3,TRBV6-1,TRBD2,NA,TGTGCCAGCAGTGGGGGGTGGGGCTCGCGGGGGGGCCCCACAGATACGCAGTATTTT,CASSGGWGSRGGPTDTQYF
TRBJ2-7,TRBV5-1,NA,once,TGCGCCAGCAGCTCTCAGGGTGTCGAGCAGTACTTC,CASSSQGVEQYF
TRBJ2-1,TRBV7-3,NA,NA,TGTGCCAGCAGTACGGGAGCCTACAATGAGCAGTTCTTC,CASSTGAYNEQFF
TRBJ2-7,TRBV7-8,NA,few,TGTGCCAGCAGCCACCAGGTCGGGAGATTTGAGGGGCAGCGTCTAGACTACGAGCAGTACTTC,CASSHQVGRFEGQRLDYEQYF
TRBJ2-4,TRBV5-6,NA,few,TGTGCCAGCAGCTCCGGGACTCTTCAGTACTTC,CASSSGTLQYF
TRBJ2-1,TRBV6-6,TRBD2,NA,TGTGCCAGCAGCCATCCGACTAGCGGGATCTACAATGAGCAGTTCTTC,CASSHPTSGIYNEQFF
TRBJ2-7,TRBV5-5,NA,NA,TGTGCCAGCAGCCCCCAACTAGCTGGAGAGCAGTACTTC,CASSPQLAGEQYF
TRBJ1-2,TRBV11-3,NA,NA,TGTGCCAGCAGCTCACTGACTTTAGGGGAAGGCTATGGCTACACCTTC,CASSSLTLGEGYGYTF
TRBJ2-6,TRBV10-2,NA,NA,TGCGCCAGCACCTGGGGGCAGGCAAGCTCTGGGGCCAACGTCCTGACTTTC,CASTWGQASSGANVLTF
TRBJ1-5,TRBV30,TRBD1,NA,TGTGCCTGGAGTGGGTGGACAGGGAATAGCAATCAGCCCCAGCATTTT,CAWSGWTGNSNQPQHF
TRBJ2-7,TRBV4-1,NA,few,TGCGCCAGCAGCCAAGCCAAATCCTACGAGCAGTACTTC,CASSQAKSYEQYF
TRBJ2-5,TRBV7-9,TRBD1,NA,TGTGCCAGCAGCTCTTGGGACAGGGGGCCCGTAGAGACCCAGTACTTC,CASSSWDRGPVETQYF
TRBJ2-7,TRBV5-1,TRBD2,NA,TGCGCCAGCAGCGGGGCCGGGACTAGCGGGAGGAGCTCCTACGAGCAGTACTTC,CASSGAGTSGRSSYEQYF
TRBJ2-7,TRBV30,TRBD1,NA,TGTGCCTGGAGTACCACCCCCACAGGGGGACTCTTCTACGAGCAGTACTTC,CAWSTTPTGGLFYEQYF
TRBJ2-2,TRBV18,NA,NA,TGTGCCAGCTCAACCCCCGGGACACCAGTCACCGGGGAGCTGTTTTTT,CASSTPGTPVTGELFF
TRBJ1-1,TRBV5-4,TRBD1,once,TGTGCCAGCAGCTGGGGACAGGCGAACACTGAAGCTTTCTTT,CASSWGQANTEAFF
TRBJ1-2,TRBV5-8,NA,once,TGTGCCAGTACGAACAGGTGGCGTGGCTACACCTTC,CASTNRWRGYTF
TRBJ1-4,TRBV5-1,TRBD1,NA,TGCGCCAGCAGCCCACAGGGGGGGCCAGGTGAAAAACTGTTTTTT,CASSPQGGPGEKLFF
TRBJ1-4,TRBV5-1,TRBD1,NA,TGCGCCAGCAGCTCTACCGGGACAGCTGAAAAACTGTTTTTT,CASSSTGTAEKLFF
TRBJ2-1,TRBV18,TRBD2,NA,TGTGCCAGCTCACCAGGGACTAGCGGGATCAATGAGCAGTTCTTC,CASSPGTSGINEQFF
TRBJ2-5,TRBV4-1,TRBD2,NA,TGCGCCAGCAGCCAAGAATCATCCTTGACTAGCGGCCAAGAGACCCAGTACTTC,CASSQESSLTSGQETQYF
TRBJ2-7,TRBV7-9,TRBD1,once,TGTGCCAGCAGCTGGACGACAGGGTTCTACGAGCAGTACTTC,CASSWTTGFYEQYF
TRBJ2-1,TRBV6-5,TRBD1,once,TGTGCCAGCAGTTTCGGGACAGGGTTCGGCTACAATGAGCAGTTCTTC,CASSFGTGFGYNEQFF
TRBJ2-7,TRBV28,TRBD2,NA,TGTGCCAGCAGTCCCCTAGCGGGGGGTGTCTACGAGCAGTACTTC,CASSPLAGGVYEQYF
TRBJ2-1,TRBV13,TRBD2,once,TGTGCCAGCAGTCTATTCCGGGGGGAATATTCTAGTGAGCAGTTCTTC,CASSLFRGEYSSEQFF
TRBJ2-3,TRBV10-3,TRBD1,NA,TGTGCCATCAGCGGACAGGGGGGATCCACAGATACGCAGTATTTT,CAISGQGGSTDTQYF
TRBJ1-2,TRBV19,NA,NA,TGTGCCAGTAGAGCCTTTGGGGCCGATGGCTACACCTTC,CASRAFGADGYTF